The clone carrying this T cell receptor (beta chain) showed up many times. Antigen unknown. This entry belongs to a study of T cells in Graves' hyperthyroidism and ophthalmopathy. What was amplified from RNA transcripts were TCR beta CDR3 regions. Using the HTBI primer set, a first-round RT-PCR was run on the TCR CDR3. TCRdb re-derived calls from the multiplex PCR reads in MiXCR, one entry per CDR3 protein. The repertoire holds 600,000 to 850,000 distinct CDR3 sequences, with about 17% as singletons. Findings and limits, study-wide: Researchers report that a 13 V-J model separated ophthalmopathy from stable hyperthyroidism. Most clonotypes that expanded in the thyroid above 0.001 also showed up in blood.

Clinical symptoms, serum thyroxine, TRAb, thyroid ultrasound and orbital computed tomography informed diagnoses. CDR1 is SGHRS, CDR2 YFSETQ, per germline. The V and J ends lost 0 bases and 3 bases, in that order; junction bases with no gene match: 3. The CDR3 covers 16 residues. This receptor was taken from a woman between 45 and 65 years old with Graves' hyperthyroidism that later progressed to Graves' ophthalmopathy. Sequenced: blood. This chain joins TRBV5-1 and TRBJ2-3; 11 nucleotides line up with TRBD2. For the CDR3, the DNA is TGCGCCAGCAGCTTGGTTAGCGGGGGGGCTACAGATACGCAGTATTTT. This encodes CASSLVSGGATDTQYF.